The 28 T cell receptor beta chains below come from one sample, sequenced in a study of Ad26.COV2.S vaccination and SARS-CoV-2 variants. Sample treatment: 15 to 20 received Ad26.COV2.S at low or high dose, single or two shots; 5 received placebo; per-sample allocation not given. The samples were gathered on day 63 after the first injection of vaccine or placebo. The method was immunoSEQ multiplex PCR; TCRdb's version includes in-frame clones alone and lacks a portion of them. The sample lists about 500,000 clones, approximately 90% seen once, with over 1.5% in the top ten. This sample comprised peripheral blood, obtained in a trial of Ad26.COV2.S vaccine versus placebo. Receptors originate from a person aged 18-60 years who received the Ad26.COV2.S COVID-19 vaccine or a placebo.

The genes are TRBV19 and TRBJ2-7; 10 nucleotides line up with TRBD1. Germline-derived CDR1 and CDR2 are LNHDA and SQIVND (reference sequence). With 4 bases clipped from V and 2 bases from J, the junction kept 5 bases outside the gene matches. The CDR3 runs to 15 residues. The CDR3 loop reads CASSTGTGETYEQYF. The CDR3 DNA is TGTGCCAGTAGTACCGGGACAGGGGAAACCTACGAGCAGTACTTC.

V and J are TRBV6-1 and TRBJ1-5; D ambiguous. The CDR3 covers 12 residues. Germline assignment: CDR1 MNHNS and CDR2 SASEGT. Trimming left V 1 base short and J 7 bases short, with 5 bases between. The CDR3 here is CASSEGVQPQHF. CDR3 nucleotide sequence: TGTGCCAGCAGTGAAGGGGTACAGCCCCAGCATTTT.

The V and J genes are TRBV6-1 and TRBJ1-4, with D possibly being TRBD1 (5 bases). The germline CDR1 and CDR2 sequences are MNHNS and SASEGT. Trimming pared 2 bases from V and 8 bases from J, leaving 15 bases between. This CDR3 spans 15 amino acids. CDR3 sequence (DNA): TGTGCCAGCAGTGAACCCGGGGGGGGATGGGAAAAACTGTTTTTT. This encodes CASSEPGGGWEKLFF.

The J gene is TRBJ2-7, the V gene TRBV9; the match to TRBD2 covers 12 bases. There are 16 residues in the CDR3. Germline CDR1 SGDLS, CDR2 YYNGEE. The V segment lost 2 bases and the J segment 6 bases; nucleotides outside the gene matches: 9. CDR3 DNA sequence: TGTGCCAGCAGCGTGGGACTAGCGGGCCACGTCGGCGAGCAGTACTTC. Translated, it gives CASSVGLAGHVGEQYF.

V is TRBV5-8 and J is TRBJ2-7, with D perhaps matching TRBD1 (6 bases). The CDR3 runs to 13 residues. Trimming took 4 bases from V and 5 from J, leaving 13 bases between them. Germline V gives CDR1 SGHTS, CDR2 YDEGEE. In nucleotides, the CDR3 is TGTGCCAGCAGCCCGCACAGGGAACACGAGCAGTACTTC. It specifies CASSPHREHEQYF.

The V call is TRBV28, the J call TRBJ2-7, with a tentative D call TRBD2 (7 bases). The CDR3 extends over 14 amino acids. Trimming stripped 5 bases from V and 7 bases from J, with 18 bases between. Germline values: CDR1 MDHEN, CDR2 SYDVKM. The CDR3 protein is CASSRRGGAREQYF. DNA of the CDR3: TGTGCCAGCAGTCGCCGAGGGGGGGCGCGTGAGCAGTACTTC.

The chain's CDR3 is CATSSAGGNNEQFF. The CDR3 DNA sequence: TGTGCCACCAGCAGTGCTGGGGGAAACAATGAGCAGTTCTTC. V usage is TRBV15 and J usage is TRBJ2-1; perhaps D is TRBD1 or TRBD2 (5 bases each). Between the trimmed V and J ends, which lost 3 bases and 5 bases, there was a span of 11 bases. The CDR3 runs 14 residues. The germline V gene has CDR1 LNHNV and CDR2 YYDKDF (reference sequence).

The chain couples TRBV7-2 to TRBJ2-7; 8 bases map to TRBD1. The CDR3 has 15 amino acids. Trimming removed 1 base from V and 3 bases from J; junction bases left unmatched: 5. Germline values: CDR1 SGHTA, CDR2 FQGNSA. CDR3 bases: TGTGCCAGCAGCTTAGTCCGGACAGGGTTCTACGAGCAGTACTTC. Its protein is CASSLVRTGFYEQYF.

The chain couples TRBV3-1 (or the pseudogene TRBV3-2) to TRBJ2-7, with unresolved D. CDR3 size: 17 residues. Germline V gene data show CDR1 as LGHDT and CDR2 as YNNKEL (reference sequence). Between the trimmed V and J ends, which lost 1 base and 2 bases, there was a span of 18 bases. The CDR3 DNA reads TGTGCCAGCAGCCAAGGAACGGGTGCCCTATTTGCCTACGAGCAGTACTTC. Protein sequence: CASSQGTGALFAYEQYF.

The V and J genes are TRBV30 and TRBJ1-2; 9 bases align to TRBD1. The CDR3 contains 15 residues. Germline CDR1 and CDR2: GTSNPN and SVGIG (reference sequence). After removal of 3 bases from V and 4 bases from J, the junction contained 9 bases not matched to a gene. CDR3 loop: CAWRQYRGRSYGYTF. DNA for the CDR3: TGTGCCTGGAGGCAATACAGGGGGCGAAGCTATGGCTACACCTTC.

V and J are TRBV9 and TRBJ2-7; 7 bases match TRBD2. The CDR3 consists of 14 residues. V lost 0 bases, J lost 3 bases, and 3 bases stayed unmatched. Germline V CDR1 and CDR2: SGDLS, YYNGEE. CDR3 in DNA: TGTGCCAGCAGCGTAGGTGCGGGGGACTACGAGCAGTACTTC. As protein: CASSVGAGDYEQYF.

The CDR3 is CASSNPGLVSTQYF. The CDR3 DNA is TGTGCCAGCAGCAACCCTGGACTCGTTTCGACCCAGTACTTC. This chain uses TRBV11-2 with TRBJ2-5; perhaps TRBD2 as D (5 bases). Trimming cost V 5 bases and J 7 bases, with 17 bases left between them. The V gene's germline CDR1 is SGHAT and CDR2 FQNNGV. The CDR3 is 14 amino acids.

The chain has TRBV7-9 and TRBJ1-1; tentatively, D is TRBD1 (5 bases). The V end lost 1 base, the J end lost 4 bases, and 13 bases lay between the germline ends. From germline, CDR1 is SEHNR and CDR2 FQNEAQ (reference sequence). This CDR3 contains 15 residues. The CDR3 sequence is CASSLGLLGTTEAFF. CDR3 coding DNA: TGTGCCAGCAGCTTAGGTCTTCTGGGGACCACTGAAGCTTTCTTT.

The chain couples TRBV7-9 to TRBJ1-5; D possibly corresponds to TRBD1 (5 bases). Germline values: CDR1 SEHNR, CDR2 FQNEAQ (reference sequence). The CDR3 has 14 residues. V was cut by 5 bases and J by 0 bases, with 8 bases left in between. CDR3 nucleotide sequence: TGTGCCAGCAGCCAGACAGTTAGCAATCAGCCCCAGCATTTT. Encoded protein: CASSQTVSNQPQHF.

Written as DNA, the CDR3 is TGCAGCGTTGTTGACAGCCGGAACCCACAGGCTAATACGCAGTATTTT. The encoded protein is CSVVDSRNPQANTQYF. The chain joins TRBV29-1 to TRBJ2-3; the D gene is possibly TRBD1 (5 bases). The CDR3 sequence is 16 residues long. The germline V gene encodes CDR1 SQVTM and CDR2 ANQGSEA. Deletions cut 4 bases from V and 7 bases from J, with 24 bases between.

The chain links TRBV7-9 to TRBJ1-1; D unresolved. Trimming removed 4 bases from V and 1 base from J, with 16 bases in between. Germline V lookup: CDR1 SEHNR, CDR2 FQNEAQ (reference sequence). CDR3 length: 16 amino acids. DNA for the CDR3: TGTGCCAGCAGCTCAGAAGATCGGGGATGGAACACTGAAGCTTTCTTT. The encoded protein is CASSSEDRGWNTEAFF. The full variable domain, rest sourced from reference TRBV7-9 and TRBJ1-1, is DTGVSQNPRHKITKRGQNVTFRCDPISEHNRLYWYRQTLGQGPEFLTYFQNEAQLEKSRLLSDRFSAERPKGSFSTLEIQRTEQGDSAMYLCASSSEDRGWNTEAFFGQGTRLTVV.

This clone was seen just once. The chain employs TRBV19 and TRBJ1-2; perhaps TRBD1 as D (6 bases). V dropped 3 bases and J dropped 4 bases, with 9 bases sitting between them. CDR3 length: 13 amino acids. The germline V gene encodes CDR1 LNHDA and CDR2 SQIVND (reference sequence). This CDR3 is CASSIQGIYGYTF. The DNA of the CDR3 is TGTGCCAGTAGTATCCAGGGGATCTATGGCTACACCTTC. The entire variable domain, with the rest obtained from reference TRBV19 and TRBJ1-2, is as follows: DGGITQSPKYLFRKEGQNVTLSCEQNLNHDAMYWYRQDPGQGLRLIYYSQIVNDFQKGDIAEGYSVSREKKESFPLTVTSAQKNPTAFYLCASSIQGIYGYTFGSGTRLTVV.

The rearrangement uses TRBV21-1 and TRBJ2-2. TRBV21-1 is recorded as a pseudogene. The CDR3 loop spans 18 amino acids. CDR3: CASSKRLGFGGGGGELFF. The CDR3 coding sequence is TGTGCCAGCAGCAAACGGTTAGGGTTTGGAGGGGGTGGCGGGGAGCTGTTTTTT.

V usage is TRBV13 and J usage is TRBJ2-3; D is unresolved. The V end was cut by 2 bases, the J end by 1 base, with 16 bases between. The CDR3 totals 17 residues. The germline V gene has CDR1 PRHDT and CDR2 FYEKMQ (reference sequence). This chain's CDR3 is CASSLSRQQMGTDTQYF. CDR3 sequence (DNA): TGTGCCAGCAGCTTAAGTAGGCAACAAATGGGCACAGATACGCAGTATTTT.

J is TRBJ2-7 and V is TRBV18; unclear D gene. This CDR3 spans 16 amino acids. Germline V gives CDR1 KGHSH, CDR2 LQKENI. Trimming removed 0 bases at V and 1 base at J, with 13 bases between. In DNA form, the CDR3 reads TGTGCCAGCTCACCACCAACGAACGCCCATTCCTACGAGCAGTACTTC. Its protein product is CASSPPTNAHSYEQYF.

The chain carries TRBV27 and TRBJ1-2; D is unclear. Trimming stripped 4 bases from V and 4 bases from J, with 16 bases between. CDR3 length: 15 amino acids. Germline V CDR1 and CDR2: MNHEY, SMNVEV (reference sequence). CDR3 residues: CASSSTDRRAYGYTF. The CDR3 nucleotides read TGTGCCAGCAGTTCCACCGACCGGAGAGCCTATGGCTACACCTTC.

This sequence joins TRBV7-5 and TRBJ1-1; the D call TRBD1 from the table was never checked on the DNA. TRBV7-5 is given as a pseudogene. The CDR3 has 16 amino acids. The CDR3 sequence: CARSLARQGLNTEAFF. CDR3 coding DNA: TGTGCCAGAAGCTTAGCCCGACAGGGGTTGAACACTGAAGCTTTCTTT.

The rearrangement joins TRBV30 to TRBJ1-3; D is uncertain. Trimming pared 4 bases from V and 0 bases from J, leaving 7 bases between. The CDR3 runs 13 residues. Germline CDR1 GTSNPN, CDR2 SVGIG (reference sequence). The CDR3 here is CAWKLHSGNTIYF. The CDR3 coding sequence is TGTGCCTGGAAACTCCACTCTGGAAACACCATATATTTT.

The chain uses TRBV27 and TRBJ2-7; the D gene is possibly TRBD1 (6 bases). The germline V and J ends were trimmed by 5 bases and 4 bases, with 18 bases remaining between them. Germline V gene lookup returns CDR1 MNHEY and CDR2 SMNVEV (reference sequence). There are 15 residues in the CDR3. The CDR3: CASSPPNRVGYEQYF. Written as DNA, the CDR3 is TGTGCCAGCAGTCCGCCCAACAGGGTTGGGTACGAGCAGTACTTC.

V and J are TRBV7-9 and TRBJ2-7; a possible D gene is TRBD1 (6 bases). The CDR3 runs to 15 residues. V lost 4 bases and J lost 2, with 15 bases in between. The germline V gene has CDR1 SEHNR and CDR2 FQNEAQ (reference sequence). The CDR3 nucleotides read TGTGCCAGCAGCTCCAGCAACAGGGAGACCTACGAGCAGTACTTC. Translation: CASSSSNRETYEQYF.

This chain links TRBV28 with TRBJ2-1; TRBD1 agrees at 7 bases. The CDR3 sequence is 13 residues long. CDR1 is MDHEN, CDR2 SYDVKM, per germline. V lost 10 bases and J lost 7; bases outside the gene matches: 10. This CDR3 reads CAIRGPPGNEQFF. CDR3 sequence (DNA): TGTGCCATAAGGGGGCCTCCGGGAAATGAGCAGTTCTTC.

The chain recombines TRBV6-4 with TRBJ2-1, with 9 nucleotides matching TRBD2. From germline, CDR1 is MRHNA and CDR2 SNTAGT. The V gene end was trimmed by 5 bases and the J gene end by 7 bases; junction bases not matched to a gene: 6. This CDR3 region has 14 residues. CDR3 coding DNA: TGTGCCAGCAGTCAAGCGGGGGGCGGGAATGAGCAGTTCTTC. It specifies CASSQAGGGNEQFF.

The chain uses TRBV9 and TRBJ1-3, with D tentatively TRBD1 (5 bases). Looked up from germline, CDR1 is SGDLS and CDR2 is YYNGEE. V was pared by 0 bases and J by 1 base, with 14 bases between. This CDR3 contains 17 residues. Here the CDR3 reads CASSVAGSLTSGNTIYF. For the CDR3, the DNA is TGTGCCAGCAGCGTAGCAGGGAGCCTAACTTCTGGAAACACCATATATTTT.